The 26 T cell receptor beta chains presented below share a single source sample, sequenced in a study of regulatory T cells in long-lasting Graves disease. Building the TCR beta libraries relied on iRepertoire HTBI primers, and CDR3 regions underwent Arm-PCR. TCRdb fed the multiplex PCR reads into MiXCR, producing one record per CDR3 protein. The data hold fewer than 350,000 distinct CDR3 sequences, with more than 15% observed a single time. The time point is: newly diagnosed GD, antithyroid drugs for less than 3 months. With RNA extracted from PBMCs as input, the TCR library was made. This sample comprised peripheral blood mononuclear cells (PBMCs), obtained at new diagnosis, from a patient treated with antithyroid drugs. All receptors come from a female donor with Graves disease.

In its sample, this clonotype was seen many times. V usage is TRBV9 and J usage is TRBJ1-3; tentative D call: TRBD1 (6 bases). Trimming took 1 base from V and 1 from J, leaving 12 bases between them. Looked up from germline, CDR1 is SGDLS and CDR2 is YYNGEE. The CDR3 sequence is 16 residues long. CDR3 region: CASSVKRGGSGNTIYF. The DNA of the CDR3 is TGTGCCAGCAGCGTAAAGAGGGGGGGATCTGGAAACACCATATATTTT.

The table lists this clonotype with many counts. The rearrangement joins TRBV19 to TRBJ2-1, with D possibly matching TRBD2 (6 bases). There are 16 residues in the CDR3. With 4 bases removed from V and 2 bases from J, the gap between germline ends came to 15 bases. Per germline, CDR1 LNHDA and CDR2 SQIVND (reference sequence). In DNA form, the CDR3 reads TGTGCCAGTAGTAGTGAGCTAGCGCATACCTACAATGAGCAGTTCTTC. Its translation is CASSSELAHTYNEQFF.

This clonotype was seen ten or more times. The chain is built from TRBV12-3 or TRBV12-4 and TRBJ2-2; tentatively, D is TRBD2 (6 bases). V was clipped by 5 bases and J by 7 bases, with 11 bases between them. This CDR3 is 13 amino acids long. DNA for the CDR3: TGTGCCAGCAGTACACTGGAGGGCGGGGAGCTGTTTTTT. Its protein product is CASSTLEGGELFF.

As regards this clonotype: Given a much more abundant clone one base away, this may be a read error. The chain links TRBV6-4 to TRBJ1-1, with TRBD1 as a possible D gene (5 bases). The CDR3 extends over 14 amino acids. CDR1 and CDR2 (germline): MRHNA, SNTAGT. The chain's CDR3 is CTSRVPDGNTEAFF. The CDR3 DNA reads as TGTACCAGCAGGGTACCGGACGGAAACACTGAAGCTTTCTTT.

This clonotype came up a few times. The rearrangement joins TRBV28 to TRBJ1-5; 7 bases align to TRBD1. This CDR3 comprises 15 residues. Germline V lookup: CDR1 MDHEN, CDR2 SYDVKM. The trim removed 4 bases at V and 5 bases at J, leaving 8 bases unmatched. CDR3 sequence: CASSSVGQPDQPQHF. The CDR3 nucleotides are TGTGCCAGCAGTTCAGTGGGACAGCCTGATCAGCCCCAGCATTTT. Complete variable domain (other parts from reference TRBV28 and TRBJ1-5): DVKVTQSSRYLVKRTGEKVFLECVQDMDHENMFWYRQDPGLGLRLIYFSYDVKMKEKGDIPEGYSVSREKKERFSLILESASTNQTSMYLCASSSVGQPDQPQHFGDGTRLSIL.

Notes on this clonotype: A clone one base away is much larger, so this may be a read error. The V call is TRBV5-1, the J call TRBJ2-1; maybe TRBD2 (7 bases). Trimming removed 4 bases from V and 7 bases from J, with 24 bases in between. This CDR3 is 17 amino acids long. From germline, CDR1 is SGHRS and CDR2 YFSETQ. The CDR3: CASSVLSLVGGGNEQFF. CDR3 coding DNA: TGCGCCAGCAGCGTACTCTCTCTAGTGGGAGGGGGGAATGAGCAGTTCTTC.

This clonotype has a handful of counts. The rearrangement links TRBV27 to TRBJ2-7; 10 nucleotides match TRBD2. Trimming at V came to 3 bases and at J to 0 bases, leaving 8 bases not matched to a gene. Germline V gives CDR1 MNHEY, CDR2 SMNVEV (reference sequence). CDR3 size: 17 residues. CDR3 amino acids: CASSFASGSFISYEQYF. CDR3 sequence (DNA): TGTGCCAGCAGTTTTGCTAGCGGGAGTTTCATCTCCTACGAGCAGTACTTC.

The sample holds a few counts of this clonotype. This rearrangement joins TRBV5-4 to TRBJ2-6; the match to TRBD1 covers 9 bases. This CDR3 is 18 amino acids long. Germline lookup yields CDR1 SGHNT and CDR2 YYREEE (reference sequence). With V trimmed by 4 bases and J by 0 bases, 8 bases remained unmatched. The CDR3 region has the DNA TGTGCCAGCAGCGGGGGACAGGGCCGTATCTCTGGGGCCAACGTCCTGACTTTC. Translation: CASSGGQGRISGANVLTF.

This clonotype has at least ten counts. The V gene is TRBV20-1, the J gene TRBJ2-1; 8 bases are a match to TRBD1. This CDR3 spans 13 amino acids. The trim removed 6 bases at V and 3 bases at J, leaving 4 bases unmatched. From germline, CDR1 is DFQATT and CDR2 SNEGSKA (reference sequence). CDR3 loop: CSAGQGLYNEQFF. In DNA form, the CDR3 reads TGCAGTGCAGGACAGGGACTCTACAATGAGCAGTTCTTC.

This clonotype was seen only a few times. This chain connects TRBV20-1 to TRBJ2-7; 8 positions agree with TRBD1. Germline V gene lookup returns CDR1 DFQATT and CDR2 SNEGSKA (reference sequence). The CDR3 length is 14 residues. Unmatched junction bases numbered 2, after V lost 1 base and J lost 0 bases. The CDR3 DNA reads as TGCAGTGCTAGAGCCGGGACAGGCTCCTACGAGCAGTACTTC. Its translation is CSARAGTGSYEQYF.

This clonotype was seen at least ten times. The V call is TRBV4-1, the J call TRBJ1-1, with a possible D match to TRBD1 (5 bases). CDR1 is MGHRA and CDR2 is YSYEKL in the germline V gene. The CDR3 is 17 amino acids. Trimming shortened V by 3 bases and J by 0 bases, and 17 bases separated the two germline ends. In DNA form, the CDR3 reads TGCGCCAGCAGCCAGAGCAGGGTAATTTGGATGAACACTGAAGCTTTCTTT. It codes for CASSQSRVIWMNTEAFF.

The table lists this clonotype with a few counts. One end of the junction varies from germline; a read error may be responsible. This rearrangement joins TRBV19 to TRBJ2-2; TRBD2 might be the D (7 bases). Germline CDR1 reads LNHDA; CDR2 reads SQIVND (reference sequence). CDR3 length: 17 residues. CDR3 DNA sequence: TGTGCCAGTAGTATCGGGGGGCTAGCGGTCCCTACCGGGGAGCTGCTTTTT. Its protein product is CASSIGGLAVPTGELLF.

This clonotype was seen ten or more times. This rearrangement joins TRBV28 to TRBJ2-5, with 9 nucleotides matching TRBD2. Germline V gene data show CDR1 as MDHEN and CDR2 as SYDVKM. The CDR3 runs to 16 residues. The ends lost 5 bases at V and 4 bases at J; junction bases unmatched: 11. The CDR3 protein is CASSPPGTSWGETQYF. The CDR3 DNA reads as TGTGCCAGCAGTCCCCCCGGGACTAGCTGGGGAGAGACCCAGTACTTC. The full variable domain, rest sourced from reference TRBV28 and TRBJ2-5, is DVKVTQSSRYLVKRTGEKVFLECVQDMDHENMFWYRQDPGLGLRLIYFSYDVKMKEKGDIPEGYSVSREKKERFSLILESASTNQTSMYLCASSPPGTSWGETQYFGPGTRLLVL.

This clonotype has ten or more counts. V is TRBV27 and J is TRBJ1-4; 9 bases map to TRBD1. The CDR3 is made up of 15 amino acids. V lost 6 bases and J lost 7; bases outside the gene matches: 9. CDR1 is MNHEY, CDR2 SMNVEV, per germline (reference sequence). This CDR3 reads CASSPFRDRVEKLFF. The DNA for the CDR3 is TGTGCCAGCAGCCCCTTTAGGGACAGGGTTGAAAAACTGTTTTTT. Together with reference TRBV27 and TRBJ1-4, the CDR3 gives the full variable domain: EAQVTQNPRYLITVTGKKLTVTCSQNMNHEYMSWYRQDPGLGLRQIYYSMNVEVTDKGDVPEGYKVSRKEKRNFPLILESPSPNQTSLYFCASSPFRDRVEKLFFGSGTQLSVL.

This clonotype has only one observation. The conserved final phenylalanine or tryptophan is absent from the CDR3, which likely points to a read error. The DNA is omitted, as the CDR3 cannot be located on it reliably, and the CDR3 follows TCRdb's listing. The rearrangement links TRBV11-2 to TRBJ2-7; the D segment call TRBD2 is taken from the table without a DNA check. CDR1 and CDR2 from the germline V gene are SGHAT and FQNNGV. The CDR3 has 8 residues if both end residues are counted. The CDR3 protein is CASSLEAG.

The chain combines TRBV20-1 with TRBJ1-2, with D unclear. Trimming pared 4 bases from V and 0 bases from J, leaving 9 bases between. The CDR3 contains 13 residues. Germline V gene sequence: CDR1 DFQATT, CDR2 SNEGSKA (reference sequence). Here the CDR3 reads CSATAHTNYGYTF. In nucleotides, the CDR3 is TGCAGTGCTACGGCCCACACTAACTATGGCTACACCTTC.

This clonotype was seen many times. The J gene is TRBJ1-5, the V gene TRBV27; D ambiguous. Germline CDR1 is MNHEY and CDR2 is SMNVEV (reference sequence). V lost 6 bases, J lost 0 bases, and 18 bases lay in between. The CDR3 length is 17 residues. The CDR3 sequence: CASSLGNTFDSNQPQHF. The CDR3 bases are TGTGCCAGCAGCCTCGGGAACACATTCGATAGCAATCAGCCCCAGCATTTT.

This clonotype occurred many times. The chain recombines TRBV6-2 or TRBV6-3 with TRBJ2-7; possibly TRBD2 for D (5 bases). The CDR3 runs 12 residues. V was shortened by 6 bases and J by 2 bases, with 8 bases between the two germline ends. CDR1 MNHEY and CDR2 SVGEGT come from the germline V gene. The CDR3 DNA reads TGTGCCAGCAGGGGAGTAGCCTACGAGCAGTACTTC. Its protein is CASRGVAYEQYF.

This clonotype was seen ten or more times. The chain recombines TRBV7-9 with TRBJ1-1; maybe TRBD1 (5 bases). The CDR3 loop spans 13 amino acids. The V end lost 3 bases, the J end lost 1 base, and 6 bases lay between the germline ends. Germline assignment: CDR1 SEHNR and CDR2 FQNEAQ (reference sequence). CDR3 DNA: TGTGCCAGCAGCTTCGGGGGGAACACTGAAGCTTTCTTT. Translated: CASSFGGNTEAFF.

V usage is TRBV2 and J usage is TRBJ2-3; D is unclear. V shed 6 bases and J shed 3 bases, with 16 bases lying between them. Germline assignment: CDR1 SNHLY and CDR2 FYNNEI. The CDR3 length is 15 residues. The CDR3 spells CASSQVGGLTDTQYF. CDR3 bases: TGTGCCAGCAGCCAAGTTGGCGGATTGACAGATACGCAGTATTTT.

This clonotype was observed at least ten times. The chain employs TRBV28 and TRBJ2-2; D is unclear. V dropped 4 bases and J dropped 0 bases, with 15 bases sitting between them. From germline, CDR1 is MDHEN and CDR2 SYDVKM. CDR3 length: 17 residues. CDR3 bases: TGTGCCAGCAGTTCCGTGGCGGTCATACCGAACACCGGGGAGCTGTTTTTT. This sequence encodes CASSSVAVIPNTGELFF.

The chain couples TRBV5-6 to TRBJ2-7; perhaps TRBD2 as D (5 bases). The germline CDR1 and CDR2 sequences are SGHDT and YYEEEE. The CDR3 length is 14 residues. Between the trimmed V and J ends, which lost 1 base and 3 bases, there was a span of 11 bases. CDR3 nucleotide sequence: TGTGCCAGCAGCTTGAAGGCGGGTCGCTACGAGCAGTACTTC. Amino acid sequence: CASSLKAGRYEQYF.

J is TRBJ2-4 and V is TRBV28; D gene uncertain. With 6 bases removed from V and 2 bases from J, the gap between germline ends came to 17 bases. The CDR3 is 16 residues long. Per germline, CDR1 MDHEN and CDR2 SYDVKM. CDR3 region: CASSVAEPRTKNIQYF. As DNA, the CDR3 is TGTGCCAGCAGCGTCGCGGAGCCCAGGACCAAAAACATTCAGTACTTC.

This clonotype has at least ten counts. An end of the junction does not agree with germline; a read error may underlie this. V is TRBV7-7 and J is TRBJ2-7; 7 bases are shared with TRBD1. The CDR3 is 15 residues long. CDR1 and CDR2 from the germline V gene are SSHAT and FNYEAQ (reference sequence). The CDR3 region has the DNA TGTGCTAGCAGCCGGGACAGTACTACTTCCTACGAGCAGTACTTC. This encodes CASSRDSTTSYEQYF. The entire variable domain, with the rest obtained from reference TRBV7-7 and TRBJ2-7, is as follows: GAGVSQSPRYKVTKRGQDVTLRCDPISSHATLYWYQQALGQGPEFLTYFNYEAQPDKSGLPSDRFSAERPEGSISTLTIQRTEQRDSAMYRCASSRDSTTSYEQYFGPGTRLTVT.

This clonotype was picked up many times. The chain employs TRBV7-6 and TRBJ1-6; maybe TRBD1 (6 bases). CDR1 and CDR2 from the germline V gene are SGHVS and FNYEAQ. Trimming removed 2 bases at V and 9 bases at J, with 20 bases between. CDR3 length: 17 amino acids. The DNA for the CDR3 is TGTGCCAGCAGCTTAAAATCTTACGGGGGCCCCCGTTCACCCCTCCACTTT. Translation gives CASSLKSYGGPRSPLHF.

This clonotype was picked up many times. The genes are TRBV19 and TRBJ2-7; 8 bases are a match to TRBD2. Germline V lookup: CDR1 LNHDA, CDR2 SQIVND (reference sequence). Unmatched junction bases numbered 6, after V lost 3 bases and J lost 5 bases. The CDR3 totals 14 residues. The CDR3 DNA reads as TGTGCCAGTAGTATCGGGGGGGGTACCCACGAGCAGTACTTC. Translated, it gives CASSIGGGTHEQYF.